The present T cell receptor (beta chain) was sequenced within a study of cytomegalovirus exposure and HLA in healthy donors. Overall study: A subsequent analysis stated that the roughly 130 validation repertoires were run on the same platform as the roughly 700 first-cohort repertoires.

The donors were in the approximately 120-subject validation cohort, distinct from the approximately 670-subject first cohort. The method was immunoSEQ multiplex PCR; TCRdb's version includes in-frame clones alone and lacks a portion of them. Here the sample spans approximately 230,000 clones, roughly 84% being singletons. Trimming removed 0 bases from V and 7 bases from J, with 7 bases in between. Germline CDR1 SGHRS, CDR2 YFSETQ. The CDR3 has 13 amino acids. Sequencing used PBMCs. This chain uses TRBV5-1 with TRBJ1-4; D remains unclear. The receptor comes from a man younger than 35 in good health and CMV-seropositive. DNA of the CDR3: TGCGCCAGCAGCTTGGGGGGTCTTGAAAAACTGTTTTTT. This codes for CASSLGGLEKLFF.